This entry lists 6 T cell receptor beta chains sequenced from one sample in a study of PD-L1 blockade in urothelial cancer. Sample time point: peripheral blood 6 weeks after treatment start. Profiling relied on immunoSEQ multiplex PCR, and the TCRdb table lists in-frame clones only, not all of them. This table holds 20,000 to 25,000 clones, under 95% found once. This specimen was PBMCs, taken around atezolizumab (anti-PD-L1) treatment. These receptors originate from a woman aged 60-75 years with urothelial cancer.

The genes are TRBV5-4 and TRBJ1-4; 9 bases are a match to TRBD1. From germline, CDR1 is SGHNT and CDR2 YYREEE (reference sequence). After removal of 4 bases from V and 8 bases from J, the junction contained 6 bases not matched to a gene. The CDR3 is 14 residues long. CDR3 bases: TGTGCCAGCAGCCGGGACAGGGCCTGGGAAAAACTGTTTTTT. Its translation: CASSRDRAWEKLFF.

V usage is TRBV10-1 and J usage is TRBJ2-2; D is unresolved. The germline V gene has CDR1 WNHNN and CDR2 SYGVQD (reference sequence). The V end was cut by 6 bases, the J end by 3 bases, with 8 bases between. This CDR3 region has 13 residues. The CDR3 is CASSGRYTGELFF. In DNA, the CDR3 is TGCGCCAGCAGCGGTAGATACACCGGGGAGCTGTTTTTT.

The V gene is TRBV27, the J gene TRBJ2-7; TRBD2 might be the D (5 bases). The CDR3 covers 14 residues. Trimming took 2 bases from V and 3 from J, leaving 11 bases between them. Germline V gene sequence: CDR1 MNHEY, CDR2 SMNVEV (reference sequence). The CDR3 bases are TGTGCCAGCAGTTTAGCCCCCGAGGGCTACGAGCAGTACTTC. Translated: CASSLAPEGYEQYF.

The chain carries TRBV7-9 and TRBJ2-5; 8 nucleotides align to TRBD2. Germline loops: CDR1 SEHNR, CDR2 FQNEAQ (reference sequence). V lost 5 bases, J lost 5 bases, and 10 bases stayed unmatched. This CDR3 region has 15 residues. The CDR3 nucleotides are TGTGCCAGCAGCCCTCGGGGGGGCTTAATGGAGACCCAGTACTTC. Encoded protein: CASSPRGGLMETQYF.

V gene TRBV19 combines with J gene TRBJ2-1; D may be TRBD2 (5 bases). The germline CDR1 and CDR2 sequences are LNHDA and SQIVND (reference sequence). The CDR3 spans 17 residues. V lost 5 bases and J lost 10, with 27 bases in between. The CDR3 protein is CASSPQPTKRSGSEQFF. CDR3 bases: TGTGCCAGTAGTCCCCAGCCCACAAAAAGATCGGGGTCAGAGCAGTTCTTC.

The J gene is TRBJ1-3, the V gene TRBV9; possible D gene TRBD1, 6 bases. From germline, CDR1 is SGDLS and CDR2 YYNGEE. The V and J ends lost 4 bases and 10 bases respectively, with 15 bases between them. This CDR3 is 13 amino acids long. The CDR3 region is CASSPGRGWTIYF. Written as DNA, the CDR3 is TGTGCCAGCAGCCCGGGCAGGGGATGGACCATATATTTT.